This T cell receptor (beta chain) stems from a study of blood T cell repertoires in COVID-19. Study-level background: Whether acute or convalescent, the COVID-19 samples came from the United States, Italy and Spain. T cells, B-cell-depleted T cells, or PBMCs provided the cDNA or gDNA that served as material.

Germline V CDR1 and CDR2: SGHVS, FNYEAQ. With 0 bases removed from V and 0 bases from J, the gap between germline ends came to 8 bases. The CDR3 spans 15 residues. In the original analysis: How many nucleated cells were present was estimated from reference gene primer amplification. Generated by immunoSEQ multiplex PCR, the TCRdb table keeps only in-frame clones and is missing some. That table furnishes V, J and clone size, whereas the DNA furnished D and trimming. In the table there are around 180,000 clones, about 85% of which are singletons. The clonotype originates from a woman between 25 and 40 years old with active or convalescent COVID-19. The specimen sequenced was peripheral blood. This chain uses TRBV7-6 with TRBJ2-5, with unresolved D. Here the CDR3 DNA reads TGTGCCAGCAGCTTAGCCCGGTCGGACCAAGAGACCCAGTACTTC. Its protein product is CASSLARSDQETQYF.